One TCR beta chain is described in this entry. The target antigen is unknown. The sample is drawn from a study of metastatic and nonmetastatic thyroid tumors. Study context: Repertoires from blood and tumor or nodule tissue of malignant and benign thyroid patients were compared. Overall study findings and caveats: In both blood and tumor samples, TCR beta diversity was reported significantly higher for malignant than benign nodules.

Patients were all untreated before their thyroid surgery. TCRdb re-clonotyped the PCR reads via MiXCR. Of around 16,000 clones in the sample, around a quarter are singletons; the top ten hold roughly 12%. Sequencing was done on a sample of adjacent normal tissue. The receptor was isolated from a female donor with papillary thyroid cancer or a benign thyroid nodule (not recorded which). Some clones in this sample may be carry-over from other donors' samples.

The CDR3: CASSWREQDNEQFF. DNA of the CDR3: TGTGCCAGCAGCTGGCGGGAGCAGGACAATGAGCAGTTCTTC. The genes are TRBV11-2 and TRBJ2-1, with TRBD2 matching 7 bases. Germline V CDR1 and CDR2: SGHAT, FQNNGV. The ends lost 4 bases at V and 5 bases at J; junction bases unmatched: 5. CDR3 size: 14 residues.